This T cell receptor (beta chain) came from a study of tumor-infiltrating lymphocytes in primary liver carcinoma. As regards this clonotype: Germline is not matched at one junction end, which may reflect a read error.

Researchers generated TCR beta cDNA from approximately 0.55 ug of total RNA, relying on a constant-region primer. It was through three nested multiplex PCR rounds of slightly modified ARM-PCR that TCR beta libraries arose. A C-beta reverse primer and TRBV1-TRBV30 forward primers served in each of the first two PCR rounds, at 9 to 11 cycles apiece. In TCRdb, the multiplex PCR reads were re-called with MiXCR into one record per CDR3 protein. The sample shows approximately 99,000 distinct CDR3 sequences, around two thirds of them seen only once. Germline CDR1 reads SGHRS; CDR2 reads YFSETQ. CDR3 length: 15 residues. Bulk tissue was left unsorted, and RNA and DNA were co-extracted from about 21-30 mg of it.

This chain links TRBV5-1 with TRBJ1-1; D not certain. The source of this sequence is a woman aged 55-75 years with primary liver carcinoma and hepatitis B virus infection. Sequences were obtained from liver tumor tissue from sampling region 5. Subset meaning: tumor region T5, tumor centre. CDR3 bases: TGCGCCAGCAGCTCGATCGCCGTGGGGAACATTGAAGCTTTCTTT. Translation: CASSSIAVGNIEAFF.